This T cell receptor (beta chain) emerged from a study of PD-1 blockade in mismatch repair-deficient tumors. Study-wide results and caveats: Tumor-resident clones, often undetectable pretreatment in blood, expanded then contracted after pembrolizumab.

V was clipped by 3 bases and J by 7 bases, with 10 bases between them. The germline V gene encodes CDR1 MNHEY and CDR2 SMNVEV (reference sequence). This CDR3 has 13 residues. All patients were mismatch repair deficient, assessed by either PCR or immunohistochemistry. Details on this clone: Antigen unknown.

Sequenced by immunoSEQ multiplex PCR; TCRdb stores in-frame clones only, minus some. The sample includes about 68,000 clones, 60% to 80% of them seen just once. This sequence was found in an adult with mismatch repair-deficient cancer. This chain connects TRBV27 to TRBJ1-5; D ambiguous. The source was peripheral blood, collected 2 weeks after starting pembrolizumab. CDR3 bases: TGTGCCAGCAGTTTTACTGGGGAACAGCCCCAGCATTTT. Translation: CASSFTGEQPQHF.